This T cell receptor beta chain was sequenced during a study of blood T cell repertoires in COVID-19. Turning to the study itself: Both acute and convalescent COVID-19 samples were obtained from the United States, Italy and Spain. T cells, B-cell-depleted T cells, or PBMCs provided the cDNA or gDNA that served as material.

Authors' processing steps: Amplification of reference gene primers was used by the study to estimate nucleated cell counts. Sequencing used immunoSEQ multiplex PCR; TCRdb keeps in-frame clones, though not all of them. V, J and clone size are those of that table, while D and trimming were read from the DNA. This sample has over 130,000 clones, with 77% found just once. A few counts support this clone. Sequencing was done on a sample of peripheral blood. This receptor was obtained from a woman aged 50 to 60 with active or convalescent COVID-19.

CDR3 residues: CASSPGQAIAKNIQYF. Here the CDR3 DNA reads TGTGCCAGCAGCCCTGGACAGGCAATAGCCAAAAACATTCAGTACTTC. The gene calls are TRBV5-8 and TRBJ2-4; 7 bases are a match to TRBD1. The J segment lost 0 bases and the V segment lost 4 bases, leaving 7 bases of the junction unmatched. There are 16 residues in the CDR3. The germline V gene encodes CDR1 SGHTS and CDR2 YDEGEE.